One sample yielded the 19 T cell receptor beta chains listed below, sequenced in a study of beta chain features in type 1 diabetes. Regarding the study as a whole: Type 1 diabetes patients showed a moderate but significant shortening of TCRB CDR3s in all four CD4+ subsets.

The whole isolated RNA underwent reverse transcription, so sequencing captured expressed TCRB transcripts. Libraries were prepared by immunoSEQ multiplex PCR; TCRdb keeps only in-frame clonotypes and omits some of them. The table shows about 640,000 clones, with roughly an eighth occurring only once. For these TCRs, the target antigens are not known. The sample comprised naive CD4+ T cells from blood. These receptor sequences come from a man younger than 40 with type 1 diabetes.

This clone has more than one count but fewer than ten. The chain carries TRBV30 and TRBJ2-7; possibly TRBD2 for D (6 bases). Between the trimmed V and J ends, which lost 4 bases and 3 bases, there was a span of 13 bases. Germline CDR1 is GTSNPN and CDR2 is SVGIG (reference sequence). The CDR3 runs 13 residues. This CDR3 is CAWTHPGVYEQYF. The CDR3, as DNA: TGTGCCTGGACCCACCCGGGAGTCTACGAGCAGTACTTC.

This clone was seen a few times. The rearrangement links TRBV29-1 to TRBJ2-5, with 8 bases aligning to TRBD1. Per germline, CDR1 SQVTM and CDR2 ANQGSEA. V dropped 4 bases and J dropped 0; count of bases not matched to a gene: 7. The CDR3 is 15 amino acids. CDR3 protein: CSVVGTGMYQETQYF. DNA for the CDR3: TGCAGCGTTGTGGGGACAGGAATGTACCAAGAGACCCAGTACTTC.

This clone was observed a few times. The chain uses TRBV6-5 and TRBJ2-3; D not certain. The CDR3 has 14 amino acids. The ends were cut back, 2 bases at V and 2 bases at J, with 8 bases in the middle. Germline CDR1 and CDR2: MNHEY and SVGAGI. The CDR3 sequence: CASSYQTSTDTQYF. The CDR3 DNA is TGTGCCAGCAGTTACCAGACTTCCACAGATACGCAGTATTTT.

This clone has just a few counts. In nucleotides, the CDR3 is TGTGCCAGCAGCTTGAACGGGGGGGCCGGGGAGACCCAGTACTTC. Encoded protein: CASSLNGGAGETQYF. The chain employs TRBV5-4 and TRBJ2-5, with 8 nucleotides matching TRBD2. Per the germline V gene, CDR1 is SGHNT and CDR2 is YYREEE (reference sequence). Trimming cost V 1 base and J 5 bases; bases outside gene matches: 7. CDR3 length: 15 amino acids.

This chain links TRBV5-6 with TRBJ2-3; 8 bases line up with TRBD1. This CDR3 has 14 residues. Germline V gene lookup returns CDR1 SGHDT and CDR2 YYEEEE. J gave up 8 bases and V 2 bases, and 7 bases lay outside the gene matches. CDR3 region: CASSFDGTGLTQYF. The CDR3 bases are TGTGCCAGCAGCTTTGATGGGACAGGCCTTACGCAGTATTTT.

Worth noting for this clone: The sample holds other DNA sequences that translate to the same CDR3. The chain employs TRBV9 and TRBJ2-5; the D is unclear. The CDR3 spans 14 residues. Trimming removed 2 bases at V and 0 bases at J, with 8 bases between. Germline assignment: CDR1 SGDLS and CDR2 YYNGEE. CDR3 sequence reads: CASSVRQDQETQYF. The CDR3 DNA follows: TGTGCCAGCAGCGTGAGGCAGGACCAAGAGACCCAGTACTTC. The full variable domain, its missing parts supplied by reference TRBV9 and TRBJ2-5, is DSGVTQTPKHLITATGQRVTLRCSPRSGDLSVYWYQQSLDQGLQFLIQYYNGEERAKGNILERFSAQQFPDLHSELNLSSLELGDSALYFCASSVRQDQETQYFGPGTRLLVL.

This clone came up a few times. The V gene is TRBV18, the J gene TRBJ2-3; the D is unclear. V was pared by 5 bases and J by 4 bases, with 10 bases between. In germline, CDR1 is KGHSH, CDR2 LQKENI. The CDR3 covers 13 residues. CDR3 amino acids: CASSSSEADTQYF. The CDR3 DNA sequence: TGTGCCAGCTCATCCTCTGAGGCAGATACGCAGTATTTT.

The chain recombines TRBV4-3 with TRBJ1-2, with D tentatively TRBD1 (5 bases). Trimming pared 0 bases from V and 0 bases from J, leaving 20 bases between. The CDR3 is 19 amino acids. Germline assignment: CDR1 LGHNA and CDR2 YSLEER. The CDR3 nucleotides are TGCGCCAGCAGCCAAGATCATGGAGGGGTAGCCCCCGCTAACTATGGCTACACCTTC. This sequence encodes CASSQDHGGVAPANYGYTF.

This sequence joins TRBV25-1 and TRBJ1-2; 7 bases agree with TRBD1. V shed 8 bases and J 4 bases; nucleotides not matched to a gene: 4. There are 12 residues in the CDR3. The germline V gene has CDR1 MGHDK and CDR2 SYGVNS. The CDR3 nucleotides are TGTGCCAGCGGGACAGAATCCTATGGCTACACCTTC. Protein sequence: CASGTESYGYTF.

This clone was detected only a few times. V gene TRBV4-3 combines with J gene TRBJ1-2; 7 bases line up with TRBD1. The CDR3 covers 16 residues. The V gene end was trimmed by 0 bases and the J gene end by 4 bases; junction bases not matched to a gene: 8. The V gene's germline CDR1 is LGHNA and CDR2 YSLEER. The CDR3 nucleotides read TGCGCCAGCAGCCAAGACTGGACAGGCCTAGGCTATGGCTACACCTTC. Translating gives CASSQDWTGLGYGYTF.

CDR3: CAVRGDPYEQYF. In nucleotides, the CDR3 is TGTGCCGTGAGAGGGGACCCCTACGAGCAGTACTTC. The rearrangement uses TRBV27 and TRBJ2-7; D possibly matches TRBD1 or TRBD2 (5 bases each). Germline CDR1 is MNHEY and CDR2 is SMNVEV (reference sequence). V was trimmed by 11 bases and J by 2 bases, leaving 13 bases between them. This CDR3 comprises 12 residues.

The sample holds a few counts of this clone. The chain links TRBV7-2 to TRBJ2-1, with D perhaps TRBD2 (5 bases). V gave up 5 bases and J gave up 7 bases, with 9 bases separating them. CDR1 SGHTA and CDR2 FQGNSA come from the germline V gene. The CDR3 is 12 amino acids. The CDR3 spells CASSPEVNEQFF. The CDR3 DNA reads as TGTGCCAGCAGCCCGGAGGTGAATGAGCAGTTCTTC.

V and J are TRBV7-2 and TRBJ1-5; no clear D. The CDR3 spans 16 residues. Trimming stripped 2 bases from V and 1 base from J, with 12 bases between. Germline-derived CDR1 and CDR2 are SGHTA and FQGNSA. The CDR3 protein is CASSLYRGLSNQPQHF. The CDR3 DNA is TGTGCCAGCAGCTTATATCGGGGTCTGAGCAATCAGCCCCAGCATTTT.

Only a few counts were recorded for this clone. This chain joins TRBV6-5 and TRBJ2-6; D not resolved. CDR1 and CDR2 (germline): MNHEY, SVGAGI. CDR3 length equals 15 residues. Trimming cost V 2 bases and J 5 bases, with 10 bases left between them. The CDR3, as DNA: TGTGCCAGCAGTTACCGGGTTACCTGGGCCAACGTCCTGACTTTC. Its protein product is CASSYRVTWANVLTF.

This clone was found a few times. The chain is built from TRBV7-2 and TRBJ1-4; D not resolved. The CDR3 is 16 residues long. Germline lookup yields CDR1 SGHTA and CDR2 FQGNSA. V was cut by 2 bases and J by 8 bases, with 18 bases left in between. The CDR3 nucleotides read TGTGCCAGCAGCTTATCCCCTTCAACAGAAAGGGAAAAACTGTTTTTT. Translating it yields CASSLSPSTEREKLFF.

This clone appeared a few times. This sequence joins TRBV11-3 and TRBJ2-3; 8 bases are a match to TRBD1. The germline CDR1 and CDR2 sequences are SGHNT and YENEEA. CDR3 size: 15 residues. The V segment lost 6 bases and the J segment 5 bases; nucleotides outside the gene matches: 10. This CDR3 is CASRPTGAFQDTQYF. The CDR3 nucleotides read TGTGCCAGCAGACCGACAGGGGCCTTCCAAGATACGCAGTATTTT.

This clone was observed a handful of times. This sequence joins TRBV29-1 and TRBJ2-1; the D gene is possibly TRBD2 (6 bases). The CDR3 covers 13 residues. V lost 4 bases, J lost 2 bases, and 9 bases lay in between. The germline gives CDR1 SQVTM, CDR2 ANQGSEA. The CDR3 DNA is TGCAGCGTTGGTAGCGGTACCTACAATGAGCAGTTCTTC. Amino acid sequence: CSVGSGTYNEQFF.

The genes are TRBV4-3 and TRBJ1-5; D ambiguous. Trimming left V 1 base short and J 2 bases short, with 9 bases between. CDR1 is LGHNA and CDR2 is YSLEER in the germline V gene. The CDR3 has 15 amino acids. CDR3 amino acids: CASSQGVGGNQPQHF. DNA of the CDR3: TGCGCCAGCAGCCAAGGAGTTGGGGGCAATCAGCCCCAGCATTTT.

This clone was recorded a few times. CDR3: CASSYSRANYYGYTF. The CDR3 bases are TGTGCCAGCAGTTACTCGCGGGCCAACTACTATGGCTACACCTTC. This chain uses TRBV6-5 with TRBJ1-2, with unresolved D. Germline V gene lookup returns CDR1 MNHEY and CDR2 SVGAGI. The CDR3 is 15 residues long. Deletions cut 0 bases from V and 3 bases from J, with 11 bases between.